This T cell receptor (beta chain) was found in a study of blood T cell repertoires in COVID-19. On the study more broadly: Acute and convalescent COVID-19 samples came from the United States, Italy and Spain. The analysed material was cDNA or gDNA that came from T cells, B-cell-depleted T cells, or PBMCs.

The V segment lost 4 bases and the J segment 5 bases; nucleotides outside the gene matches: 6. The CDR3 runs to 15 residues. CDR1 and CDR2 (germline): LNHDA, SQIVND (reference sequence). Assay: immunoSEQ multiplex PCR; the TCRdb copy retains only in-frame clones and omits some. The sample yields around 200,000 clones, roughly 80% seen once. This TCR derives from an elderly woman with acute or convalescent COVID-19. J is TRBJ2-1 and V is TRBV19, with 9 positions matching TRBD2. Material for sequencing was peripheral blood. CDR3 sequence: CASSTTSSGDNEQFF. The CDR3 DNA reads TGTGCCAGTAGTACCACTTCTAGCGGGGACAATGAGCAGTTCTTC.